This T cell receptor beta chain was sequenced for a study of graft-versus-host responses after intestinal transplantation. General study findings and limits: Early post-transplant HvG declines were associated with peak circulating GvH clone levels.

CDR1 and CDR2 (germline): MDHEN, SYDVKM. V lost 5 bases to trimming and J lost 4 bases; unmatched junction nucleotides: 5. There are 14 residues in the CDR3. Regarding this clone: Its antigen is not identified.

The repertoire was sequenced with immunoSEQ multiplex PCR; TCRdb's copy has only in-frame clones and lacks some. The sample shows about 120,000 clones, less than 95% of them seen only once. This chain joins TRBV28 and TRBJ1-5; TRBD1 agrees at 7 bases. This clonotype was sampled from a human donor who received an intestinal transplant. The sample was unstimulated CD4+ T cells sorted from spleen or lymph node cells, taken before intestinal transplant. CDR3 DNA: TGTGCCAGCAGTGGTGGGACAGAGAATCAGCCCCAGCATTTT. This translates into CASSGGTENQPQHF.